These 3 T cell receptor beta chains were all obtained from the same sample, sequenced in a study of beta chain features in type 1 diabetes. Of the isolated RNA, all was reverse transcribed, and so the sequenced material was expressed TCRB transcripts. Sequenced by immunoSEQ multiplex PCR; TCRdb stores in-frame clones only, minus some. The profile covers over 700,000 clones, with 15% to 20% appearing a single time and around 0.02% taken by the ten largest. Sequenced material: naive CD4+ T cells from blood. Every receptor here comes from a woman aged 18 to 35 in good health.

This clone has more than one count but fewer than ten. This sequence joins TRBV19 and TRBJ2-6, with D unclear. The CDR3 is 13 amino acids. In germline, CDR1 is LNHDA, CDR2 SQIVND (reference sequence). The V and J ends lost 9 bases and 0 bases respectively, with 6 bases between them. CDR3 residues: CASRFSGANVLTF. CDR3 DNA: TGTGCCAGCCGGTTCTCTGGGGCCAACGTCCTGACTTTC.

This clone was recorded a few times. Germline is not matched at one junction end, which may reflect a read error. This rearrangement joins TRBV5-4 to TRBJ2-5; D is undetermined. Per germline, CDR1 SGHNT and CDR2 YYREEE (reference sequence). The CDR3 spans 15 residues. The CDR3 region has the DNA TGCGCCAGCAGCCAAGATCCGGCTAGTTGGGAGACCCAGTACTTC. Residues: CASSQDPASWETQYF.

This clone was counted only a few times. This chain links TRBV28 with TRBJ2-5; D possibly corresponds to TRBD2 (6 bases). CDR3 size: 16 residues. V dropped 8 bases and J dropped 3 bases, with 22 bases sitting between them. From germline, CDR1 is MDHEN and CDR2 SYDVKM. As DNA, the CDR3 is TGTGCCAGCCGCCCCCCTCCGGGACTGGGGAAAGAGACCCAGTACTTC. Residues: CASRPPPGLGKETQYF.